One and the same sample provided the 9 T cell receptor beta chains below, sequenced in a study of cytomegalovirus exposure and HLA in healthy donors. PCR employed 60 Vbeta and 13 Jbeta primers. Assay used: immunoSEQ multiplex PCR; TCRdb lists only in-frame clones, some missing. This sample has about 260,000 clones, with 70% to 90% found just once. Sequencing was carried out using PBMCs. The receptors here all came from a woman in her 40s in good health and CMV-seropositive.

This clone was found once. The chain combines TRBV30 with TRBJ2-3; D is possibly TRBD2 (7 bases). In germline, CDR1 is GTSNPN, CDR2 SVGIG (reference sequence). CDR3 length: 15 amino acids. Trimming took off 1 base at V and 3 bases at J, with 14 bases between the two ends. DNA for the CDR3: TGTGCCTGGAGTGGAGGGGGGGGGAAGACAGATACGCAGTATTTT. This encodes CAWSGGGGKTDTQYF.

The chain carries TRBV5-1 and TRBJ2-7; 12 bases map to TRBD1. CDR1 is SGHRS and CDR2 is YFSETQ in the germline V gene. CDR3 length equals 16 residues. With V trimmed by 0 bases and J by 3 bases, 4 bases remained unmatched. The CDR3: CASSLGGTGGGYEQYF. Written as DNA, the CDR3 is TGCGCCAGCAGCTTGGGGGGGACAGGGGGCGGCTACGAGCAGTACTTC.

In nucleotides, the CDR3 is TGTGCCTGGAGTGTTCTAGGAGTCCTGACTTTC. Translated: CAWSVLGVLTF. The chain has TRBV30 and TRBJ2-6; D unresolved. The CDR3 is made up of 11 amino acids. Germline V gene data show CDR1 as GTSNPN and CDR2 as SVGIG (reference sequence). The ends were cut back, 0 bases at V and 13 bases at J, with 7 bases in the middle.

This clone showed up just a few times. This rearrangement joins TRBV27 to TRBJ1-1; the match to TRBD1 covers 10 bases. This CDR3 is 16 amino acids long. Germline loops: CDR1 MNHEY, CDR2 SMNVEV (reference sequence). V shed 5 bases, J shed 5 bases, and the junction held 11 bases outside the gene matches. CDR3 region: CASSRRTGGLGTEAFF. The CDR3 nucleotides read TGTGCCAGCAGTCGCCGGACAGGGGGTTTGGGGACTGAAGCTTTCTTT.

V usage is TRBV5-1 and J usage is TRBJ1-6, with 8 bases that match TRBD1. J was trimmed by 7 bases and V by 4 bases; bases with no gene match: 4. The length of the CDR3 is 14 residues. CDR1 and CDR2 (germline): SGHRS, YFSETQ. Written as DNA, the CDR3 is TGCGCCAGCAGCATTAGACAGGGGAATTCACCCCTCCACTTT. Its translation is CASSIRQGNSPLHF.

A single count supports this clone. The chain links TRBV4-2 to TRBJ2-2, with 8 bases fitting TRBD1. V gave up 4 bases and J gave up 3 bases; unmatched junction bases: 7. The V gene's germline CDR1 is LGHNA and CDR2 YNFKEQ. CDR3 size: 16 residues. CDR3 bases: TGTGCCAGCAGCCCAGGACAGGGTAGGGACACCGGGGAGCTGTTTTTT. Its translation is CASSPGQGRDTGELFF.

This sequence joins TRBV10-3 and TRBJ2-7; TRBD1 is a possible D gene (5 bases). Trimming removed 3 bases at V and 3 bases at J, with 12 bases between. CDR1 and CDR2 from the germline V gene are ENHRY and SYGVKD. The length of the CDR3 is 14 residues. CDR3: CAISEGDYVYEQYF. The CDR3 DNA reads TGTGCCATCAGTGAAGGGGATTACGTCTACGAGCAGTACTTC.

This chain uses TRBV6-1 with TRBJ2-5; 8 nucleotides agree with TRBD1. Germline V gene data show CDR1 as MNHNS and CDR2 as SASEGT. This CDR3 is 18 amino acids long. The J segment lost 1 base and the V segment lost 2 bases, leaving 12 bases of the junction unmatched. The CDR3: CASSEYLGTGGVQETQYF. The DNA for the CDR3 is TGTGCCAGCAGTGAATACCTAGGGACAGGCGGGGTCCAAGAGACCCAGTACTTC.

The chain links TRBV28 to TRBJ1-1; D might be TRBD1 (5 bases). Trimming pared 3 bases from V and 5 bases from J, leaving 10 bases between. The CDR3 is 13 residues long. The germline V gene has CDR1 MDHEN and CDR2 SYDVKM. This CDR3 is CASSFNGGTEAFF. The CDR3, as DNA: TGTGCCAGCAGTTTCAACGGGGGGACTGAAGCTTTCTTT.